This T cell receptor beta chain appears in the sequencing data of a study of T cell responses to AZD1222 COVID-19 vaccine. Study-wide points: Donors were chiefly white British, with a greater number of females, and clonal diversity was perhaps underestimated.

The CDR3 sequence is 14 residues long. Trimming removed 5 bases from V and 7 bases from J; junction bases left unmatched: 8. CDR1 and CDR2 (germline): MNHEY, SVGAGI. As concerns this clone: Its antigen remains unknown.

Researchers grouped second doses given at about 4 or about 12 weeks into one pool. The method was immunoSEQ multiplex PCR; TCRdb's version includes in-frame clones alone and lacks a portion of them. The sample yields 140,000 to 150,000 clones, about 92% seen once. The V gene is TRBV6-5, the J gene TRBJ1-2, with 9 nucleotides matching TRBD1. This clonotype was sampled from an adult who received the AZD1222 COVID-19 vaccine. Source: peripheral blood, taken 28 days after the second AZD1222 dose. The CDR3 loop is CASSKTTGGFGYTF. The CDR3, as DNA: TGTGCCAGCAGTAAAACAACAGGGGGCTTTGGCTACACCTTC.